The sequence of this T cell receptor (beta chain) was determined in a study of blood T cell repertoires in COVID-19. Study information: The United States, Italy and Spain supplied acute and convalescent COVID-19 samples. Sources were T cells, B-cell-depleted T cells, or PBMCs; the material itself was cDNA or gDNA.

Authors' processing steps: Amplifying reference gene primers gave estimates of nucleated cell counts. Clones were sequenced by immunoSEQ multiplex PCR, and TCRdb holds only the in-frame ones, with some missing. That table furnishes V, J and clone size, whereas the DNA furnished D and trimming. The repertoire holds about 480,000 clones, 88% seen once, with roughly 13% in the top ten. The V end was cut by 4 bases, the J end by 7 bases, with 14 bases between. This CDR3 has 13 residues. Germline CDR1 reads SGHRS; CDR2 reads YFSETQ. Followed longitudinally, the Seattle patients had been enrolled during active infection.

Sequencing was performed on peripheral blood. V and J are TRBV5-1 and TRBJ1-2, with TRBD1 as a possible D gene (6 bases). The receptor was derived from a woman between 45 and 65 years old with COVID-19, enrolled during active disease. The CDR3 nucleotides are TGCGCCAGCAGCAATGAACAGGGTAGTGGCTACACCTTC. Amino acids: CASSNEQGSGYTF.